This passage covers 10 T cell receptor beta chains from one sample sequenced in a study of blood T cell repertoires in COVID-19. Profiled with immunoSEQ multiplex PCR; TCRdb holds only in-frame clones, not every one. The top ten clones hold roughly 7.9% of a sample with 110,000 or so clones, 75% to 80% of them seen once. Sequencing used peripheral blood. These receptors all come from a human donor in a cohort sampled during active COVID-19.

This clone was seen many times. CDR3 sequence (DNA): TGTGCCAGCAGCTTAAGGACAGGCATGGGCACTGAAGCTTTCTTT. This gives the protein CASSLRTGMGTEAFF. The chain carries TRBV7-6 and TRBJ1-1; TRBD1 matches at 7 bases. Germline CDR1 and CDR2: SGHVS and FNYEAQ. This CDR3 spans 15 amino acids. The V segment lost 2 bases and the J segment 4 bases; nucleotides outside the gene matches: 7.

The chain links TRBV7-3 to TRBJ2-7; 8 bases map to TRBD1. The V segment lost 3 bases and the J segment 3 bases; nucleotides outside the gene matches: 1. The CDR3 contains 13 residues. CDR1 SGHTA and CDR2 FQGTGA come from the germline V gene. The CDR3 sequence: CASSFGQGYEQYF. The CDR3 region has the DNA TGTGCCAGCAGCTTCGGACAGGGCTACGAGCAGTACTTC.

This clone was seen a few times. The gene calls are TRBV11-2 and TRBJ2-7; no clear D. The CDR3 covers 12 residues. Trimming removed 5 bases from V and 1 base from J, with 6 bases in between. The germline gives CDR1 SGHAT, CDR2 FQNNGV. The CDR3 DNA reads TGTGCCAGCAGCCCCCAATCCTACGAGCAGTACTTC. Translation gives CASSPQSYEQYF.

As concerns this clone: One end of the junction fails to match germline, which may point to a read error. The rearrangement links TRBV13 to TRBJ2-7, with 8 bases that match TRBD2. Germline V gene sequence: CDR1 PRHDT, CDR2 FYEKMQ (reference sequence). This CDR3 has 16 amino acids. DNA of the CDR3: TGTGCCAGCAGCTTAGGCGGGGGGGCCACCTCCGACGAGCAGTACTTC. It yields the protein CASSLGGGATSDEQYF. The full variable domain, in which reference TRBV13 and TRBJ2-7 provide the parts outside the CDR3, is AAGVIQSPRHLIKEKRETATLKCYPIPRHDTVYWYQQGPGQDPQFLISFYEKMQSDKGSIPDRFSAQQFSDYHSELNMSSLELGDSALYFCASSLGGGATSDEQYFGPGTRLTVT.

This clone showed up just a few times. CDR3 in DNA: TGTGCCTGGGGACAGCGATATTCACCCCTCCACTTT. Translated, it gives CAWGQRYSPLHF. The chain joins TRBV30 to TRBJ1-6; D is perhaps TRBD1 (6 bases). Germline V CDR1 and CDR2: GTSNPN, SVGIG (reference sequence). V was cut by 5 bases and J by 8 bases, with 10 bases left in between. The CDR3 is made up of 12 amino acids.

This clone has only a few counts. The V call is TRBV11-3, the J call TRBJ2-1; 7 bases match TRBD1. V lost 5 bases, J lost 5 bases, and 6 bases stayed unmatched. The germline gives CDR1 SGHNT, CDR2 YENEEA. The CDR3 is 14 residues long. CDR3 sequence: CASSPGDSNNEQFF. DNA of the CDR3: TGTGCCAGCAGCCCCGGGGACAGCAACAATGAGCAGTTCTTC.

The CDR3 reads CSASPRIEANEQFF. CDR3 nucleotide sequence: TGCAGCGCTAGCCCCAGAATTGAGGCTAATGAGCAGTTCTTC. The chain combines TRBV29-1 with TRBJ2-1, with D perhaps TRBD2 (5 bases). The CDR3 runs to 14 residues. Per the germline V gene, CDR1 is SQVTM and CDR2 is ANQGSEA. V gave up 7 bases and J gave up 7 bases, with 20 bases separating them.

The genes are TRBV19 and TRBJ2-7, with D perhaps TRBD2 (6 bases). V gave up 6 bases and J gave up 3 bases, with 18 bases separating them. CDR3 length: 15 residues. Per germline, CDR1 LNHDA and CDR2 SQIVND (reference sequence). The CDR3 nucleotides are TGTGCCAGTAGCCCGGGGCGGGACGGCCTCTACGAGCAGTACTTC. It specifies CASSPGRDGLYEQYF.

The CDR3: CASSLAGGDYEQYF. DNA of the CDR3: TGTGCCAGCAGCTTGGCCGGGGGAGACTACGAGCAGTACTTC. The J gene is TRBJ2-7, the V gene TRBV5-5; D perhaps matches TRBD2 (6 bases). The CDR3 is made up of 14 amino acids. From germline, CDR1 is SGHKS and CDR2 YYEKEE (reference sequence). Between the trimmed V and J ends, which lost 0 bases and 3 bases, there was a span of 10 bases.

The chain recombines TRBV7-2 with TRBJ2-7, with 8 nucleotides matching TRBD2. CDR3 length: 15 residues. Germline V gives CDR1 SGHTA, CDR2 FQGNSA. The junction had 3 bases not matched to a gene; V was cut back by 0 bases and J by 2 bases. The CDR3 sequence: CASSLASGDPYEQYF. The CDR3 DNA reads TGTGCCAGCAGCTTAGCTAGCGGGGACCCCTACGAGCAGTACTTC.